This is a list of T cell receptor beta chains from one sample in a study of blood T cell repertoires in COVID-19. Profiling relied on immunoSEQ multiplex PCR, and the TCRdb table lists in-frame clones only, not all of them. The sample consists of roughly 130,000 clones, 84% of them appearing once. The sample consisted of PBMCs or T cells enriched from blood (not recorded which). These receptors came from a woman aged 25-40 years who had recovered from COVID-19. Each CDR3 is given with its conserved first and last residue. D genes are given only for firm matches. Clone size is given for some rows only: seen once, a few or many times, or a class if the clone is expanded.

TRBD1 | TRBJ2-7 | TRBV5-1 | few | CASSFRQGSISSYEQYF | TGCGCCAGCAGCTTTCGACAGGGATCAATAAGCTCCTACGAGCAGTACTTC
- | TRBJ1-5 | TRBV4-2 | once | CASSQDEGYSNQPQHF | TGTGCCAGCAGCCAAGATGAGGGATATAGCAATCAGCCCCAGCATTTT
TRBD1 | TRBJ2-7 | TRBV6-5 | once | CASTDRRRREQYF | TGTGCCAGCACGGACAGGAGACGGAGGGAGCAGTACTTC
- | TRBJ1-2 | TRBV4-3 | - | CASSQRVGGGDGYTF | TGCGCCAGCAGCCAACGGGTAGGGGGGGGCGATGGCTACACCTTC
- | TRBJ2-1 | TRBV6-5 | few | CASASAGIAYNEQFF | TGTGCCAGCGCGTCCGCGGGCATAGCGTACAATGAGCAGTTCTTC
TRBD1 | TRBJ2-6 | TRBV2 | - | CASSEVGQGLSGANVLTF | TGTGCCAGCAGTGAAGTAGGACAGGGGTTATCCGGGGCCAACGTCCTGACTTTC
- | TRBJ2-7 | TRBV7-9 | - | CASSPTDSLYEQYF | TGTGCCAGCAGCCCGACGGACAGTCTCTACGAGCAGTACTTC
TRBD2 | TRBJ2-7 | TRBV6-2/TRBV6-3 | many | CASSYSGLTYEQYF | TGTGCCAGCAGTTACTCGGGACTAACCTACGAGCAGTACTTC
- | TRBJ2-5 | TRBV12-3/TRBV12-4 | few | CASSPVRGTQYF | TGTGCCAGCAGTCCCGTCCGGGGGACCCAGTACTTC
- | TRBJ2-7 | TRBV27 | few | CASSQSSRYEQYF | TGTGCCAGCAGCCAAAGTTCGCGTTACGAGCAGTACTTC
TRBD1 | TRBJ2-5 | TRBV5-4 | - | CASSLPGTVQETQYF | TGTGCCAGCAGCCTTCCCGGGACAGTCCAAGAGACCCAGTACTTC
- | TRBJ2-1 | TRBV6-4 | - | CASSDSEGDYNEQFF | TGTGCCAGCAGTGACTCTGAGGGGGATTACAATGAGCAGTTCTTC
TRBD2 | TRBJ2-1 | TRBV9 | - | CASSALAGAGRNEQFF | TGTGCCAGCAGCGCCCTAGCGGGAGCGGGTCGGAATGAGCAGTTCTTC
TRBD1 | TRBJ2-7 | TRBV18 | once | CASSPLGQAYEQYF | TGTGCCAGCTCACCTCTGGGACAGGCCTACGAGCAGTACTTC
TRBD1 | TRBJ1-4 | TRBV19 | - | CASRRLDREPNEKLFF | TGTGCCAGTAGGCGCCTCGACAGGGAACCTAATGAAAAACTGTTTTTT
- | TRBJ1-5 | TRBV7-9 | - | CASSFGLYSNQPQHF | TGTGCCAGCAGCTTCGGACTTTATAGCAATCAGCCCCAGCATTTT
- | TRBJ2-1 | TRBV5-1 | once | CASSLAQAYNEQFF | TGCGCCAGCAGCTTGGCCCAGGCCTACAATGAGCAGTTCTTC
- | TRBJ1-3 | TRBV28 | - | CASSYSPSSGNTIYF | TGTGCCAGCAGTTATTCCCCGAGCTCTGGAAACACCATATATTTT
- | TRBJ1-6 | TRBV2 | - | CASSADRRNSPLHF | TGTGCCAGCAGCGCCGACAGGCGGAATTCACCCCTCCACTTT
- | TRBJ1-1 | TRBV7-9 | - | CASSLGTDRNTEAFF | TGTGCCAGCAGCTTAGGAACTGACAGGAACACTGAAGCTTTCTTT
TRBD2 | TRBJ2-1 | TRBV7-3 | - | CASSLNAGGYNEQFF | TGTGCCAGCAGCTTAAACGCGGGAGGCTACAATGAGCAGTTCTTC
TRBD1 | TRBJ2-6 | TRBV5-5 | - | CASSLSGGAAGANVLTF | TGTGCCAGCAGCTTGTCAGGGGGCGCGGCTGGGGCCAACGTCCTGACTTTC
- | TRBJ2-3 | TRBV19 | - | CASSIWWTARGGTDTQYF | TGTGCCAGTAGTATATGGTGGACAGCCCGTGGGGGCACAGATACGCAGTATTTT
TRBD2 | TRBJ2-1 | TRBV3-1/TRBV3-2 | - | CASSQTGLGAYNEQFF | TGTGCCAGCAGCCAGACCGGACTAGGGGCCTACAATGAGCAGTTCTTC
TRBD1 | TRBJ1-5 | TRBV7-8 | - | CASSLGGQGRGNQPQHF | TGTGCCAGCAGCTTAGGGGGACAGGGAAGGGGAAATCAGCCCCAGCATTTT
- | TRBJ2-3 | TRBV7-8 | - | CASSLRGRHQSTDTQYF | TGTGCCAGCAGCTTAAGAGGGAGACACCAGAGCACAGATACGCAGTATTTT
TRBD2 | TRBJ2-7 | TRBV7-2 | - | CASRRGLAGEYEQYF | TGTGCCAGCAGACGGGGACTAGCGGGAGAATACGAGCAGTACTTC
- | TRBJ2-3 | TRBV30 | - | CAWSVPGGAYTQYF | TGTGCCTGGAGTGTACCGGGCGGGGCATATACGCAGTATTTT
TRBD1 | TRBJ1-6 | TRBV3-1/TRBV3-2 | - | CASSQDDRDNSPLHF | TGTGCCAGCAGCCAAGACGACAGGGATAATTCACCCCTCCACTTT
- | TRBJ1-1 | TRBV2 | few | CASSEWGVGAFF | TGTGCCAGCAGTGAATGGGGGGTAGGAGCTTTCTTT
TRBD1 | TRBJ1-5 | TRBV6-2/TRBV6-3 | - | CASSAERPTGTLNQPQHF | TGTGCCAGCAGTGCCGAACGTCCGACAGGGACCCTCAATCAGCCCCAGCATTTT
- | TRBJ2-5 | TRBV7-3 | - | CASGPNQETQYF | TGTGCCAGCGGCCCAAACCAAGAGACCCAGTACTTC
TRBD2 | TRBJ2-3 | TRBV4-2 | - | CASSHGLATGTDTQYF | TGTGCCAGCAGCCACGGACTAGCGACTGGCACAGATACGCAGTATTTT
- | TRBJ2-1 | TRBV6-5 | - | CASSYSKSGSYNEQFF | TGTGCCAGCAGTTACTCGAAGTCGGGGTCCTACAATGAGCAGTTCTTC
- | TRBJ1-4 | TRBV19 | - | CATVRGEKLFF | TGTGCCACCGTAAGGGGTGAAAAACTGTTTTTT
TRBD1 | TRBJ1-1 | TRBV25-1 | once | CASSDTGGTEAFF | TGTGCCAGCAGTGACACAGGGGGCACTGAAGCTTTCTTT
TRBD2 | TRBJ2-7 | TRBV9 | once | CASSPRTSGTSSYEQYF | TGTGCCAGCAGCCCCCGGACTAGCGGTACCAGCTCCTACGAGCAGTACTTC
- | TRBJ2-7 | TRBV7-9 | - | CASSFRDTPYEQYF | TGTGCCAGCAGCTTTAGGGACACCCCCTACGAGCAGTACTTC
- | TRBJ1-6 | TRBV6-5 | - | CASRPYTNNSPLHF | TGTGCCAGCAGACCTTACACAAATAATTCACCCCTCCACTTT
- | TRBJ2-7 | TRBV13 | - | CASSTGLLSYEQYF | TGTGCCAGCAGCACGGGACTGCTGTCCTACGAGCAGTACTTC
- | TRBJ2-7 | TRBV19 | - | CASTIGLTRRMNEQYF | TGTGCCAGTACTATAGGGCTGACAAGACGCATGAACGAGCAGTACTTC
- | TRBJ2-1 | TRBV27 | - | CASSSGWGGFADNEQFF | TGTGCCAGCAGTTCGGGGTGGGGGGGCTTTGCGGACAATGAGCAGTTCTTC
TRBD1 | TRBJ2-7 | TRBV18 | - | CASSPLRDRGSEQYF | TGTGCCAGCTCACCACTAAGGGACAGGGGGAGTGAGCAGTACTTC
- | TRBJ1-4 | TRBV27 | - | CASSLSAQLNEKLFF | TGTGCCAGCAGTTTATCTGCACAGCTCAATGAAAAACTGTTTTTT
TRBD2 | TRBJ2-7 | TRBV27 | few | CASSRGLADPSRLYF | TGTGCCAGCAGTAGGGGACTAGCGGACCCGTCTCGTCTGTACTTC
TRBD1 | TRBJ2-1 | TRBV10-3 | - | CAIRGTGGWDEQFF | TGTGCCATCAGGGGGACAGGGGGCTGGGATGAGCAGTTCTTC
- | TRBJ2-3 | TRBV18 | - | CASSPRTRGSTDTQYF | TGTGCCAGCTCACCAAGGACCAGGGGTAGCACAGATACGCAGTATTTT
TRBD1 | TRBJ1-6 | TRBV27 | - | CASTQNPGRGNSPLHF | TGTGCCAGCACCCAAAACCCCGGCAGGGGGAATTCACCCCTCCACTTT
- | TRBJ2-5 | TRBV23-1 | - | CASSQPREKAAYQETQYF | TGCGCCAGCAGTCAACCGCGTGAGAAGGCAGCGTACCAAGAGACCCAGTACTTC
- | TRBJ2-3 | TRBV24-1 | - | CATSDRGPDTQYF | TGTGCCACCAGTGACCGAGGGCCAGATACGCAGTATTTT
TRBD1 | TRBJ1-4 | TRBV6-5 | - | CASSYRTGGKEKLFF | TGTGCCAGCAGTTACCGGACAGGGGGCAAAGAAAAACTGTTTTTT
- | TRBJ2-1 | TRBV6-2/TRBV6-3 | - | CASSYSLEANEQFF | TGTGCCAGCAGTTACTCCCTCGAAGCCAATGAGCAGTTCTTC
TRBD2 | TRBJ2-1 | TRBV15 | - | CATSFGLAVLNEQFF | TGTGCCACCAGTTTTGGGCTAGCGGTTCTAAATGAGCAGTTCTTC